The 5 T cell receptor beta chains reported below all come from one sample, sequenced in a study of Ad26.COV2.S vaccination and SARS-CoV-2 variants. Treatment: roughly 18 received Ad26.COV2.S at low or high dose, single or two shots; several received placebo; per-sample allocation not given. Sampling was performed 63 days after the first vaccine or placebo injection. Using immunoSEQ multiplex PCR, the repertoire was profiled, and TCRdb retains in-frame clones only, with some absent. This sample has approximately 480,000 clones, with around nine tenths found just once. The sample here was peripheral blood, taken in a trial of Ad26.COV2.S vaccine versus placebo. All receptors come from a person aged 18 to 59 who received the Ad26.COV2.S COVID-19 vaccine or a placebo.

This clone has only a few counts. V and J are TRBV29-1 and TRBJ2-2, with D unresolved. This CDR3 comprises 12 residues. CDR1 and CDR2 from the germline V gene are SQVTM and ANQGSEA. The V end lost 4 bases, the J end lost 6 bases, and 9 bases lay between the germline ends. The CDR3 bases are TGCAGCGTTGGTACCAGCTCCGGGGAGCTGTTTTTT. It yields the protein CSVGTSSGELFF.

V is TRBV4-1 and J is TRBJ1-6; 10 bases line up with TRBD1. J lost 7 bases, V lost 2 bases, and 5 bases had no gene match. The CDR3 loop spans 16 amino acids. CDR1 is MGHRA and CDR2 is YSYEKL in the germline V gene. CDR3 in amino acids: CASSQPRTGGNSPLHF. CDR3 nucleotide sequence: TGCGCCAGCAGCCAACCCAGGACAGGGGGGAATTCACCCCTCCACTTT.

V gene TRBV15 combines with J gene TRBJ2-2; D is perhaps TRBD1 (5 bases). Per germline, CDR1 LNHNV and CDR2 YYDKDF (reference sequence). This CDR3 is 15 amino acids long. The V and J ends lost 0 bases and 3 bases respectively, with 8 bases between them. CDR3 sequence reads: CATSRDLGDTGELFF. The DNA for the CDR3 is TGTGCCACCAGCAGAGATTTAGGGGACACCGGGGAGCTGTTTTTT.

CDR3 nucleotide sequence: TGTGCCAGCAGTCTACGGGGGGCGGGGTACGAGCAGTACTTC. Residues: CASSLRGAGYEQYF. The V and J genes are TRBV6-6 and TRBJ2-7; D is possibly TRBD2 (7 bases). The CDR3 is made up of 14 amino acids. The germline V and J ends were trimmed by 5 bases and 4 bases, with 15 bases remaining between them. CDR1 and CDR2 from the germline V gene are MNHNY and SVGAGI (reference sequence).

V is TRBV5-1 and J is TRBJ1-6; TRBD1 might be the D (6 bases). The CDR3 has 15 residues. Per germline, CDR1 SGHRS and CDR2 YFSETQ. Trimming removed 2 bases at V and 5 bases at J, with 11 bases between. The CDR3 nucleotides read TGCGCCAGCAGCTTTTTGGCAGGGGATAATTCACCCCTCCACTTT. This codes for CASSFLAGDNSPLHF. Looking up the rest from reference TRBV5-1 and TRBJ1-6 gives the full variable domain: KAGVTQTPRYLIKTRGQQVTLSCSPISGHRSVSWYQQTPGQGLQFLFEYFSETQRNKGNFPGRFSGRQFSNSRSEMNVSTLELGDSALYLCASSFLAGDNSPLHFGNGTRLTVT.